This T cell receptor (beta chain) appears in the sequencing data of a study of shared clonotypes between healthy human individuals. Approximately 30,000 T cell genomes (about 210 ng DNA) went into each sorted-subset replicate. Assay used: immunoSEQ multiplex PCR; TCRdb lists only in-frame clones, some missing. The repertoire holds around 550,000 clones, with less than 96% as singletons. Findings and limits, study-wide: Larger estimated richness was generally recorded for naive subsets relative to memory subsets. Sequencing of the sorted subsets was shown by rarefaction to be incomplete despite large depth. Owing to a small donor count, the genetic and exposure-history diversity represented was limited.

As concerns this clone: Its antigen is as yet unknown. This CDR3 is also generated by other DNA sequences in the sample.

Between the trimmed V and J ends, which lost 2 bases and 8 bases, there was a span of 9 bases. Per germline, CDR1 MDHEN and CDR2 SYDVKM. The CDR3 extends over 12 amino acids. Sequenced material: naive CD4+ T cells sorted from blood. Specified subset: CD45RA+ positively selected. The chain recombines TRBV28 with TRBJ1-2; D not resolved. The TCR comes from a woman aged 25 to 45 in good health. CDR3 bases: TGTGCCAGCAGTTTAGGAGGCGGGGGCTACACCTTC. This codes for CASSLGGGGYTF.